Listed below are T cell receptor beta chains from one sample, sequenced in a study of OX40 agonist ivuxolimab in advanced cancers. Generated by immunoSEQ multiplex PCR, the TCRdb table keeps only in-frame clones and is missing some. Of over 65,000 clones listed, 92% were seen once; the top ten hold 0.53%. The specimen was CD4+ or CD8+ T cells sorted from blood, collected in a trial of the OX40 agonist ivuxolimab. All receptors derive from an adult with an advanced solid tumor such as melanoma, head and neck, liver or kidney cancer. CDR3s include the opening cysteine and the closing phenylalanine or tryptophan. D genes are given only for firm matches. Only some rows state a clone size, as once, few, many or a class for expanded clones.

- TRBJ2-5 TRBV4-2 - 14 TGTGCCAGCAGCCAAGCGGGCGCTCCGGAGACCCAGTACTTC CASSQAGAPETQYF
- TRBJ2-7 TRBV6-5 - 14 TGTGCCAGCAGTAGAAGTTACCGGGACGTTCACCCGTACTTC CASSRSYRDVHPYF
- TRBJ2-1 TRBV5-4 - 15 TGTGCCAGCAGCTTGGCCGGGCGGTCCTACAATGAGCAGTTCTTC CASSLAGRSYNEQFF
- TRBJ2-5 TRBV28 TRBD1 14 TGTGCCAGCAGTCTCCCGGACAGGGCGGGGACCCAGTACTTC CASSLPDRAGTQYF
- TRBJ1-3 TRBV5-1 TRBD1 16 TGCGCCAGCAGCTTGGGGGACAGGGGGTATGGAAACACCATATATTTT CASSLGDRGYGNTIYF
- TRBJ2-3 TRBV5-4 TRBD2 15 TGTGCCAGCAGCTTGGATGCGGGAGGAACAGATACGCAGTATTTT CASSLDAGGTDTQYF
few TRBJ1-1 TRBV30 - 14 TGTGCCTGGAGTGTTACGGGTACTAACACTGAAGCTTTCTTT CAWSVTGTNTEAFF
once TRBJ2-7 TRBV4-2 TRBD2 19 TGTGCCAGCAGCCAAGACTCTCCGCGGGGAGCGGGAGACTCCTACGAGCAGTACTTC CASSQDSPRGAGDSYEQYF
- TRBJ2-2 TRBV6-5 TRBD1 15 TGTGCCAGCAGTAAGGGACAGGTCGGCACCGGGGAGCTGTTTTTT CASSKGQVGTGELFF
- TRBJ1-4 TRBV5-1 - 14 TGCGCCAGTAGCCAGGGTTCGACTAATGAAAAACTGTTTTTT CASSQGSTNEKLFF
- TRBJ2-1 TRBV5-1 TRBD2 16 TGCGCCAGCAGCCCCGGTTGGCTAGCGGAGAACAATGAGCAGTTCTTC CASSPGWLAENNEQFF
- TRBJ1-5 TRBV19 - 14 TGTGCCAGTGGGGGATTGGGACTCAATCAGCCCCAGCATTTT CASGGLGLNQPQHF
- TRBJ1-5 TRBV7-2 - 16 TGTGCCAGCAGCCCCGACATGGGATATAGCAATCAGCCCCAGCATTTT CASSPDMGYSNQPQHF
- TRBJ1-3 TRBV5-1 - 14 TGCGCCAGCAGTATCGGGACCGCTGGAAACACCATATATTTT CASSIGTAGNTIYF
once TRBJ1-2 TRBV5-1 - 14 TGCGCCAGCAGCGAAAGAGAGGGAAACTATGGCTACACCTTC CASSEREGNYGYTF
- TRBJ2-1 TRBV4-1 TRBD1 15 TGCGCCAGCAGGTCCCCAGGACAGGTATACAATGAGCAGTTCTTC CASRSPGQVYNEQFF
- TRBJ1-5 TRBV4-1 - 17 TGCGCCAGCAGCCACCCCCCGGCAGGGGTTAGCAATCAGCCCCAGCATTTT CASSHPPAGVSNQPQHF
once TRBJ2-7 TRBV6-1 - 11 TGTGCCATCCACGACAACTACGAGCAGTACTTC CAIHDNYEQYF
- TRBJ2-7 TRBV19 - 13 TGTGCCAGTAGTATGGTCGCAGGGAGCGAGCAGTACTTC CASSMVAGSEQYF